This T cell receptor (beta chain) was identified during a study of T-cell memory formation after mild COVID-19. General observations from the study: CD4+ contracting clones were found mainly in CM and EM, and CD8+ ones in EMRA. Memory sampled before infection contained some responding clones, suggesting cross-reactive memory joined.

From germline, CDR1 is DFQATT and CDR2 SNEGSKA (reference sequence). The CDR3 contains 14 residues. Trimming removed 4 bases from V and 0 bases from J; junction bases left unmatched: 3. As concerns this clonotype: The antigen remains undetermined.

After 5'RACE with constant-segment primers, TCR alpha and TCR beta cDNA libraries carrying sample barcodes and UMIs were obtained. TCRdb reprocessed the 5' RACE reads with MiXCR, giving one entry per CDR3 protein. The sample has under 200,000 distinct CDR3 sequences, 11% seen once. This TCR was recovered from a man aged 18-30 years who had mild COVID-19 (a few samples of this study predate the infection). Cell type and time point are not known. The sequencing input was PBMCs or a T cell subset sorted from them (not recorded which). The genes are TRBV20-1 and TRBJ2-1; 7 bases line up with TRBD2. The CDR3 region has the DNA TGCAGTGCTAACGGGGGGAACTCCTACAATGAGCAGTTCTTC. Residues: CSANGGNSYNEQFF.